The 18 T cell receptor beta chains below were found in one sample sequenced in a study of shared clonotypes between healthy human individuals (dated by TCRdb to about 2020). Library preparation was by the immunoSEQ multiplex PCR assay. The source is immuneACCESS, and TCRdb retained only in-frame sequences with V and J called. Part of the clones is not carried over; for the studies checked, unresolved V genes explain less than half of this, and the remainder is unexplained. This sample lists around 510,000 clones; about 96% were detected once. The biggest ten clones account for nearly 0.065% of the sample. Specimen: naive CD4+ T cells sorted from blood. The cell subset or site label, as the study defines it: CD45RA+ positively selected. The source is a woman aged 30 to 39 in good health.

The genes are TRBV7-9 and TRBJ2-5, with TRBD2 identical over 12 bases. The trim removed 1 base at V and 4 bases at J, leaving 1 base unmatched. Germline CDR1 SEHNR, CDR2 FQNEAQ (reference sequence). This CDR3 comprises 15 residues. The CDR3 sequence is CASSLGLAGVETQYF. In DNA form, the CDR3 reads TGTGCCAGCAGCTTAGGACTAGCGGGAGTAGAGACCCAGTACTTC.

CDR3 loop: CASSLQVPGAESYEQYF. The CDR3 bases are TGTGCCAGCAGTTTACAAGTACCAGGGGCTGAGTCCTACGAGCAGTACTTC. The chain couples TRBV28 to TRBJ2-7, with D perhaps matching TRBD1 (6 bases). This CDR3 region has 17 residues. In germline, CDR1 is MDHEN, CDR2 SYDVKM. V was cut by 2 bases and J by 1 base, with 18 bases left in between.

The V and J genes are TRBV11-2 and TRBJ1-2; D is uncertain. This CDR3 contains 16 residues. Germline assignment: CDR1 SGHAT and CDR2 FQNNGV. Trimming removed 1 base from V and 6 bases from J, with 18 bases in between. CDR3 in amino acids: CASSLAEGSLGDGYTF. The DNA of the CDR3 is TGTGCCAGCAGCTTAGCAGAAGGGTCCCTAGGTGATGGCTACACCTTC.

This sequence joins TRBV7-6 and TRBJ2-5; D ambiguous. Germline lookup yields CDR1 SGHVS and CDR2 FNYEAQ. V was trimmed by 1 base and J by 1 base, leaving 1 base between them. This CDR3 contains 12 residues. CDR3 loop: CASSLVQETQYF. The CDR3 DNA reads TGTGCCAGCAGCTTAGTCCAAGAGACCCAGTACTTC.

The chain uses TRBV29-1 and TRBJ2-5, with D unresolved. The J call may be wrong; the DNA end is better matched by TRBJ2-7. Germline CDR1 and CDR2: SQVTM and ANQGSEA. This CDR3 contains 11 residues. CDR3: CSVADNYEQYF. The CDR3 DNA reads TGCAGCGTTGCAGACAACTACGAGCAGTACTTC.

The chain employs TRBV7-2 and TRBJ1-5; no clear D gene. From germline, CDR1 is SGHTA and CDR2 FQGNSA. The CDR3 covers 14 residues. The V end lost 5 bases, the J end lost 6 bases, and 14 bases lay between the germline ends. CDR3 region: CASSLILLGQPQHF. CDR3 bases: TGTGCCAGCAGCCTTATACTCCTGGGTCAGCCCCAGCATTTT.

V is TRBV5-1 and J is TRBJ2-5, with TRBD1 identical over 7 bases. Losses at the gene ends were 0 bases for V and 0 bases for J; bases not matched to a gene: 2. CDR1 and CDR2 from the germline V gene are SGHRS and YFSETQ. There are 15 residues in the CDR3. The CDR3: CASSLDGQDQETQYF. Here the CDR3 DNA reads TGCGCCAGCAGCTTGGATGGACAGGACCAAGAGACCCAGTACTTC.

In nucleotides, the CDR3 is TGTGCCAGCAGCGTCGGACAGGGGGTCGCCTACGAGCAGTACTTC. Translated: CASSVGQGVAYEQYF. The V call is TRBV5-4, the J call TRBJ2-5, with TRBD1 identical over 10 bases. The end of the DNA fits TRBJ2-7 better, so the J call may be wrong. Germline V gene data show CDR1 as SGHNT and CDR2 as YYREEE (reference sequence). This CDR3 has 15 residues.

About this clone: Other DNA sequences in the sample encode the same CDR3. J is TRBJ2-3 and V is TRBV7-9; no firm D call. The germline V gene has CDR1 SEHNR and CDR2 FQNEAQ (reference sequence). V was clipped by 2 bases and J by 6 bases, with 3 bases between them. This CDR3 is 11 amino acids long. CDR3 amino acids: CASSLRDTQYF. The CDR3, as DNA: TGTGCCAGCAGCTTAAGGGATACGCAGTATTTT.

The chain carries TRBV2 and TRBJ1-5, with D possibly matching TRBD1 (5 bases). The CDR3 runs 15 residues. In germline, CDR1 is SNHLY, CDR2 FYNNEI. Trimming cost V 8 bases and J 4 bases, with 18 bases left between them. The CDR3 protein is CASGLGLTQNQPQHF. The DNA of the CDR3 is TGTGCCAGCGGGTTGGGACTGACTCAGAATCAGCCCCAGCATTTT.

In DNA, the CDR3 is TGTGCCAGCAGCGGGGCCGTGTTTCAGCCCCAGCATTTT. Translated: CASSGAVFQPQHF. The chain couples TRBV2 to TRBJ1-5; weak D call: TRBD1 (5 bases). Trimming took 6 bases from V and 6 from J, leaving 12 bases between them. The CDR3 runs to 13 residues. Germline loops: CDR1 SNHLY, CDR2 FYNNEI.

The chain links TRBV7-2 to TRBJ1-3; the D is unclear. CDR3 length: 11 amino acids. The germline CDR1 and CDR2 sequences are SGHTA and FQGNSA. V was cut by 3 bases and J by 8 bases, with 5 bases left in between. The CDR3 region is CASSFYDTIYF. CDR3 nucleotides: TGTGCCAGCAGCTTTTATGACACCATATATTTT.

CDR3 loop: CASSLTQGGQPQHF. The CDR3 DNA is TGTGCCAGCAGCTTAACACAGGGCGGGCAGCCCCAGCATTTT. The V and J genes are TRBV11-2 and TRBJ1-5; tentatively, D is TRBD1 (6 bases). Germline V gives CDR1 SGHAT, CDR2 FQNNGV. Trimming stripped 2 bases from V and 7 bases from J, with 12 bases between. The CDR3 is 14 amino acids.

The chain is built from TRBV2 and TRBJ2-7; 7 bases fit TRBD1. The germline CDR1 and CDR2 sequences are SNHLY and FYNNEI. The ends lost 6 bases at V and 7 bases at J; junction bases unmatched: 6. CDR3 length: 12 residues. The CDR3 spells CASSRGSGEQYF. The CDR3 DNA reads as TGTGCCAGCAGCAGGGGGTCAGGGGAGCAGTACTTC.

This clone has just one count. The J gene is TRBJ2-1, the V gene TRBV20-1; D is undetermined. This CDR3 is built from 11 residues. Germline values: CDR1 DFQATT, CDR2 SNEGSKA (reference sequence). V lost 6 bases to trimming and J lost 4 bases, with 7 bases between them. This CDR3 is CSAVGYNEQFF. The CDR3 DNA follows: TGCAGTGCGGTCGGATACAATGAGCAGTTCTTC.

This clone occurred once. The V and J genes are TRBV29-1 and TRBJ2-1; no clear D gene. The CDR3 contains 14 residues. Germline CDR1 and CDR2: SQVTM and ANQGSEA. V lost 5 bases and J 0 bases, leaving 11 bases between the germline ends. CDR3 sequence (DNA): TGCAGCGTTAACGAATTGTTCTCCTACAATGAGCAGTTCTTC. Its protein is CSVNELFSYNEQFF.

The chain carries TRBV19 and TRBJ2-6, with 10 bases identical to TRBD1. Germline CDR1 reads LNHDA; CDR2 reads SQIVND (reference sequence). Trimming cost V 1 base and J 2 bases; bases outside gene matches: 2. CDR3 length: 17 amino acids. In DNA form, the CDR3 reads TGTGCCAGTAGTATAGGGGGGACAGGGGCTGGGGCCAACGTCCTGACTTTC. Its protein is CASSIGGTGAGANVLTF.

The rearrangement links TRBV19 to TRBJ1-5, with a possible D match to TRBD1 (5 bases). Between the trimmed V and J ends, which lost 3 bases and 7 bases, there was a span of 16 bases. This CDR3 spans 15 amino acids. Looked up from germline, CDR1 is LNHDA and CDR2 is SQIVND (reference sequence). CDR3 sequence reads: CASSIVEGSWQPQHF. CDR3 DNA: TGTGCCAGTAGTATTGTGGAGGGGAGTTGGCAGCCCCAGCATTTT. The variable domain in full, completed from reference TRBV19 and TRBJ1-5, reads DGGITQSPKYLFRKEGQNVTLSCEQNLNHDAMYWYRQDPGQGLRLIYYSQIVNDFQKGDIAEGYSVSREKKESFPLTVTSAQKNPTAFYLCASSIVEGSWQPQHFGDGTRLSIL.